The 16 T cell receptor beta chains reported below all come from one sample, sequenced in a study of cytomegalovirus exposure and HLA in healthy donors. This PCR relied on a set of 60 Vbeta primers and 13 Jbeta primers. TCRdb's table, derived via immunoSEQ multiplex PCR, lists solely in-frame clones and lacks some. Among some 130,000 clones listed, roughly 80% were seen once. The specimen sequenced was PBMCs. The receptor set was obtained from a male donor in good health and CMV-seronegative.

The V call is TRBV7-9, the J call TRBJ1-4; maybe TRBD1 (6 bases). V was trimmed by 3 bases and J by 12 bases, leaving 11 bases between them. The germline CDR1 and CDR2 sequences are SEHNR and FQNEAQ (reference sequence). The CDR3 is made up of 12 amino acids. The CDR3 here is CASSLINRELFF. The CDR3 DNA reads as TGTGCCAGCAGCTTGATCAACAGGGAACTGTTTTTT. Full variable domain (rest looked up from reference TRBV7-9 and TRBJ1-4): DTGVSQNPRHKITKRGQNVTFRCDPISEHNRLYWYRQTLGQGPEFLTYFQNEAQLEKSRLLSDRFSAERPKGSFSTLEIQRTEQGDSAMYLCASSLINRELFFGSGTQLSVL.

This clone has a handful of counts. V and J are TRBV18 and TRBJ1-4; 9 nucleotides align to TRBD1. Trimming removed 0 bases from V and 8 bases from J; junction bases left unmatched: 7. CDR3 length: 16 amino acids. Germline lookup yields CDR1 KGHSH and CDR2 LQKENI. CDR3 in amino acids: CASSPPQDRGREKLFF. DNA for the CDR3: TGTGCCAGCTCACCACCGCAGGACAGGGGTAGAGAAAAACTGTTTTTT.

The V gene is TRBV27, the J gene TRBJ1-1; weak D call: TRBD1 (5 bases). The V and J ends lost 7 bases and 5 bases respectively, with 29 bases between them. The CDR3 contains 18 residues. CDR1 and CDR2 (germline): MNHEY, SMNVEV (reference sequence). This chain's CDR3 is CASTTLQGITTLRTEAFF. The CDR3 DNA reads TGTGCCAGCACAACCTTGCAGGGAATTACTACGTTGAGGACTGAAGCTTTCTTT.

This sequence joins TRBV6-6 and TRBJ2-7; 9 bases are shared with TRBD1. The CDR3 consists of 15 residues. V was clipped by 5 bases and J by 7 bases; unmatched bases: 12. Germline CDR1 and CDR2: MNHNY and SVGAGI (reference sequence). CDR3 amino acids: CASSPPGQGIREQYF. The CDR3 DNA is TGTGCCAGCAGTCCTCCGGGACAGGGAATCCGGGAGCAGTACTTC.

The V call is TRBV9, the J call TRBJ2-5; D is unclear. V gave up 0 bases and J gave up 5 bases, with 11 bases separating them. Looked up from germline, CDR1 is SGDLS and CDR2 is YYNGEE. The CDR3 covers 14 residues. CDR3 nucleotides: TGTGCCAGCAGCGTAGATAGTATTTGGGAGACCCAGTACTTC. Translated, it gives CASSVDSIWETQYF.

The DNA of the CDR3 is TGTGCCACCAGCAGAAACAACAGGGGTGCGGGTGAAAAACTGTTTTTT. As protein: CATSRNNRGAGEKLFF. The chain uses TRBV15 and TRBJ1-4, with 7 bases matching TRBD1. CDR3 size: 16 residues. Looked up from germline, CDR1 is LNHNV and CDR2 is YYDKDF (reference sequence). The junction had 10 bases not matched to a gene; V was cut back by 2 bases and J by 7 bases.

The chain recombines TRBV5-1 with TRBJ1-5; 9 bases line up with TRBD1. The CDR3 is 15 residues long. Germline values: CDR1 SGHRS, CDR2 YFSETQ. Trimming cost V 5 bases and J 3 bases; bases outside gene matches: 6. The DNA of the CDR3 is TGCGCCAGCAGTCCCGGGACAGGGAACAATCAGCCCCAGCATTTT. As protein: CASSPGTGNNQPQHF.

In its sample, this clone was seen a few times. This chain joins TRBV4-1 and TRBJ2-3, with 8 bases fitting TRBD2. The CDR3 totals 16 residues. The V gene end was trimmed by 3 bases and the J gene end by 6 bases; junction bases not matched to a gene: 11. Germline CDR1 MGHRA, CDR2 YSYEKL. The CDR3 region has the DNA TGCGCCAGCAGCCAGCAGCCGGGACTAGTAGGTGATACGCAGTATTTT. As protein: CASSQQPGLVGDTQYF.

CDR3 sequence (DNA): TGTGCCAGCAGCGTAGAAGTTAGCGGGAACACAGATACGCAGTATTTT. The encoded protein is CASSVEVSGNTDTQYF. The chain joins TRBV9 to TRBJ2-3; the match to TRBD2 covers 8 bases. CDR1 is SGDLS, CDR2 YYNGEE, per germline. The length of the CDR3 is 16 residues. V lost 0 bases to trimming and J lost 2 bases; unmatched junction nucleotides: 5.

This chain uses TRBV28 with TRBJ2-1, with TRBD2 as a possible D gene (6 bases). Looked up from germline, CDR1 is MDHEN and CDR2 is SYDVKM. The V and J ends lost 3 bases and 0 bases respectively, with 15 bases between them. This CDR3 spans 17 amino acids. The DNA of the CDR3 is TGTGCCAGCAGTTTCCCATTAGCGGCGAGCTCCTACAATGAGCAGTTCTTC. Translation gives CASSFPLAASSYNEQFF.

The CDR3 coding sequence is TGCGCCAGCAGCTCGCGGGATACGAGTACAGATACGCAGTATTTT. Its translation is CASSSRDTSTDTQYF. V and J are TRBV4-1 and TRBJ2-3; D is possibly TRBD2 (6 bases). V was trimmed by 5 bases and J by 3 bases, leaving 15 bases between them. The V gene's germline CDR1 is MGHRA and CDR2 YSYEKL. CDR3 size: 15 residues.

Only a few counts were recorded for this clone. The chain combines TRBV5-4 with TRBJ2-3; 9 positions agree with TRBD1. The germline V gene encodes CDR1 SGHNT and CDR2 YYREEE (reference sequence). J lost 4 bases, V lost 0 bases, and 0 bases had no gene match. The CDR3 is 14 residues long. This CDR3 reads CASSLGQGADTQYF. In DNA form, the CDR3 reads TGTGCCAGCAGCTTGGGACAGGGGGCAGATACGCAGTATTTT.

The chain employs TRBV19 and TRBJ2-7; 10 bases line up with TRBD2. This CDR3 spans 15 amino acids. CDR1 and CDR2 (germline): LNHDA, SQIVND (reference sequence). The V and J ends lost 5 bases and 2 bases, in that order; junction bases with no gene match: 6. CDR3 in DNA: TGTGCCAGTAGTGTAACTAGCGGGGAAACCTACGAGCAGTACTTC. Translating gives CASSVTSGETYEQYF.

The CDR3, as DNA: TGTGCCAGCAGCTTGAGGGGGCCCCAAGAGACCCAGTACTTC. Its translation is CASSLRGPQETQYF. This chain uses TRBV7-2 with TRBJ2-5; 7 bases align to TRBD1. CDR1 is SGHTA, CDR2 FQGNSA, per germline. The junction had 2 bases not matched to a gene; V was cut back by 3 bases and J by 1 base. The CDR3 runs 14 residues.

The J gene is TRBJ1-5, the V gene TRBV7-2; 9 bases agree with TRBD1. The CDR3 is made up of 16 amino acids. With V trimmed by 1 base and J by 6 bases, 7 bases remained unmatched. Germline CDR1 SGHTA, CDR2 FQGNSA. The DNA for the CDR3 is TGTGCCAGCAGCTTAGTGGGGACAGGGTCGAGTCAGCCCCAGCATTTT. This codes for CASSLVGTGSSQPQHF.

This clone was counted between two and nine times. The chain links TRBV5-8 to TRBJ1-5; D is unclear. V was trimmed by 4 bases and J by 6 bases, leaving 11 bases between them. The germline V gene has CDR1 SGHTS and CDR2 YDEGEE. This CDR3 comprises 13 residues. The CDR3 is CASSHEGSQPQHF. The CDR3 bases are TGTGCCAGCAGCCATGAGGGTAGTCAGCCCCAGCATTTT.